This TCR beta chain was obtained from a study of Ad26.COV2.S vaccination and SARS-CoV-2 variants. Overall study results and limits: Breadth, reportedly substantial, characterized the spike-specific CD8+ and CD4+ T cell responses after vaccination.

Germline V CDR1 and CDR2: LNHDA, SQIVND (reference sequence). CDR3 length equals 12 residues. V gave up 9 bases and J gave up 2 bases, with 8 bases separating them. TCRdb's copy holds only in-frame clones and misses some; the assay was immunoSEQ multiplex PCR. The sample consists of over 400,000 clones, around 91% of them appearing once. Treatment specified: some 20 received Ad26.COV2.S at low or high dose, single or two shots; five or six received placebo; per-sample allocation not given. Samples analyzed were those drawn on day 63 after the first vaccine or placebo injection. Regarding this clone: Its antigen is not known. The same CDR3 also results from other DNA sequences found in this sample.

The chain has TRBV19 and TRBJ1-5, with D possibly matching TRBD1 (6 bases). The source of this sequence is a person aged 18 to 65 who received the Ad26.COV2.S COVID-19 vaccine or a placebo. Sample: peripheral blood, taken in a trial of Ad26.COV2.S vaccine versus placebo. The CDR3 here is CASRQGNQPQHF. The CDR3 DNA sequence: TGTGCCAGCCGACAGGGCAATCAGCCCCAGCATTTT.